What follows are 19 T cell receptor beta chains derived from one specimen sequenced in a study of T cell responses to AZD1222 COVID-19 vaccine. Only in-frame clones appear in the TCRdb table, and some are missing; sequencing was by immunoSEQ multiplex PCR. The table shows around 78,000 clones, with roughly 90% occurring only once. The specimen comprised peripheral blood, sampled 28 days after the second AZD1222 dose. The source is an adult who received the AZD1222 COVID-19 vaccine.

The chain links TRBV29-1 to TRBJ2-1; maybe TRBD2 (7 bases). This CDR3 has 16 residues. Trimming cost V 2 bases and J 3 bases, with 17 bases left between them. Germline CDR1 SQVTM, CDR2 ANQGSEA. In DNA, the CDR3 is TGCAGCGTTGAAACGGTACGGGGGGCCCACTACAATGAGCAGTTCTTC. It translates to CSVETVRGAHYNEQFF.

CDR3 nucleotides: TGTGCCAGCAGCCCCTACCCCAATCAGCCCCAGCATTTT. Translating gives CASSPYPNQPQHF. The genes are TRBV7-9 and TRBJ1-5, with D uncertain. The CDR3 is made up of 13 amino acids. Germline V gene lookup returns CDR1 SEHNR and CDR2 FQNEAQ (reference sequence). The V and J ends lost 5 bases and 3 bases respectively, with 8 bases between them. Filled out from reference TRBV7-9 and TRBJ1-5, the complete variable domain reads DTGVSQNPRHKITKRGQNVTFRCDPISEHNRLYWYRQTLGQGPEFLTYFQNEAQLEKSRLLSDRFSAERPKGSFSTLEIQRTEQGDSAMYLCASSPYPNQPQHFGDGTRLSIL.

The chain uses TRBV9 and TRBJ1-5; 9 bases agree with TRBD1. The CDR3 length is 16 residues. Trimming took 3 bases from V and 1 from J; bases not matched to a gene: 5. Germline CDR1 and CDR2: SGDLS and YYNGEE. The CDR3 bases are TGTGCCAGCAGCGCGGGGACAGGGAGGAGCAATCAGCCCCAGCATTTT. This sequence encodes CASSAGTGRSNQPQHF.

The gene calls are TRBV7-2 and TRBJ2-1; 7 nucleotides agree with TRBD1. This CDR3 is 14 amino acids long. V lost 5 bases, J lost 4 bases, and 5 bases stayed unmatched. CDR1 is SGHTA and CDR2 is FQGNSA in the germline V gene. The CDR3 here is CASSRDRAYNEQFF. The CDR3 coding sequence is TGTGCCAGCAGCCGCGACAGGGCTTACAATGAGCAGTTCTTC.

This rearrangement joins TRBV11-2 to TRBJ2-7; TRBD1 matches 8 bases. With 1 base clipped from V and 2 bases from J, the junction kept 4 bases outside the gene matches. From germline, CDR1 is SGHAT and CDR2 FQNNGV. The CDR3 is 15 residues long. CDR3 nucleotides: TGTGCCAGCAGCTTAGGCGGGACAGGCCCCTACGAGCAGTACTTC. The encoded protein is CASSLGGTGPYEQYF.

On this clone itself: Relative to the germline gene, one junction end is altered; a read error may explain this. The V call is TRBV28, the J call TRBJ1-5; D uncertain. The CDR3 is 16 amino acids. Germline CDR1 and CDR2: MDHEN and SYDVKM. The CDR3 DNA reads TGTGCCAGCACCCCGGGTGTCAGTTATAGCAATCGGCCCCAGCATTTT. Translated: CASTPGVSYSNRPQHF.

The chain uses TRBV28 and TRBJ1-3; D gene ambiguous. This CDR3 contains 15 residues. With 5 bases removed from V and 0 bases from J, the gap between germline ends came to 11 bases. Germline CDR1 is MDHEN and CDR2 is SYDVKM. The DNA of the CDR3 is TGTGCCAGCAGTCCCCCCCCCGGCTCTGGAAACACCATATATTTT. The encoded protein is CASSPPPGSGNTIYF.

This chain connects TRBV29-1 to TRBJ1-2; D perhaps matches TRBD1 (6 bases). V lost 4 bases and J 7 bases, leaving 13 bases between the germline ends. The CDR3 has 12 amino acids. CDR1 is SQVTM, CDR2 ANQGSEA, per germline. The CDR3 nucleotides are TGCAGCGTTGCCACAGGGCAGGCTGGCTACACCTTC. Translated, it gives CSVATGQAGYTF.

The chain has TRBV7-2 and TRBJ1-2; possible D gene TRBD1, 6 bases. The CDR3 is made up of 14 amino acids. From germline, CDR1 is SGHTA and CDR2 FQGNSA. Trimming removed 3 bases at V and 5 bases at J, with 13 bases between. The CDR3 is CASSFGGATYGYTF. CDR3 bases: TGTGCCAGCAGCTTTGGGGGGGCGACGTATGGCTACACCTTC.

The CDR3 sequence is CASSLSGLNEKLFF. The DNA for the CDR3 is TGTGCCAGCAGCCTATCGGGGCTTAATGAAAAACTGTTTTTT. J is TRBJ1-4 and V is TRBV5-8, with D possibly being TRBD1 (5 bases). CDR1 and CDR2 (germline): SGHTS, YDEGEE. V was clipped by 4 bases and J by 4 bases, with 11 bases between them. The length of the CDR3 is 14 residues.

CDR3 sequence: CASSQDPGQEEPQHF. The CDR3 bases are TGTGCCAGCAGCCAAGATCCGGGACAGGAAGAGCCCCAGCATTTT. The chain employs TRBV4-2 and TRBJ1-5; 8 nucleotides align to TRBD1. V lost 0 bases to trimming and J lost 8 bases; unmatched junction nucleotides: 6. The CDR3 spans 15 residues. CDR1 and CDR2 from the germline V gene are LGHNA and YNFKEQ.

This clone has only a few counts. This chain uses TRBV5-1 with TRBJ2-2; 10 nucleotides align to TRBD1. V lost 5 bases and J lost 7; bases outside the gene matches: 8. The CDR3 consists of 15 residues. From germline, CDR1 is SGHRS and CDR2 YFSETQ. CDR3 amino acids: CASSPRTGGGGELFF. In nucleotides, the CDR3 is TGCGCCAGCAGTCCTCGGACAGGGGGAGGCGGGGAGCTGTTTTTT.

Here the CDR3 reads CASSLPQGLETQYF. In DNA form, the CDR3 reads TGTGCCAGCAGCTTACCCCAGGGGTTAGAGACCCAGTACTTC. The V gene is TRBV7-9, the J gene TRBJ2-5; D may be TRBD1 (6 bases). V was cut by 2 bases and J by 4 bases, with 11 bases left in between. This CDR3 is 14 amino acids long. Germline V CDR1 and CDR2: SEHNR, FQNEAQ (reference sequence).

The chain couples TRBV27 to TRBJ2-1, with a possible D match to TRBD1 (6 bases). Germline loops: CDR1 MNHEY, CDR2 SMNVEV (reference sequence). V was cut by 3 bases and J by 8 bases, with 17 bases left in between. The CDR3 has 15 residues. The CDR3 is CASSFRRSGVDEQFF. CDR3 bases: TGTGCCAGCAGTTTTAGGCGCTCAGGGGTCGATGAGCAGTTCTTC.

The rearrangement joins TRBV28 to TRBJ2-7; D is undetermined. Looked up from germline, CDR1 is MDHEN and CDR2 is SYDVKM. The CDR3 sequence is 14 residues long. Trimming took off 6 bases at V and 3 bases at J, with 15 bases between the two ends. This CDR3 is CASRLRGRLYEQYF. CDR3 DNA sequence: TGTGCCAGCAGGCTTCGAGGACGGCTCTACGAGCAGTACTTC.

The chain links TRBV9 to TRBJ2-5; 14 nucleotides agree with TRBD2. After removal of 2 bases from V and 1 base from J, the junction contained 1 base not matched to a gene. Germline V gene lookup returns CDR1 SGDLS and CDR2 YYNGEE. CDR3 length equals 16 residues. The CDR3 region is CASSVGLAGAQETQYF. As DNA, the CDR3 is TGTGCCAGCAGCGTGGGACTAGCGGGAGCCCAAGAGACCCAGTACTTC.

V usage is TRBV14 and J usage is TRBJ1-2; unclear D gene. Germline loops: CDR1 SGHDN, CDR2 FVKESK. The CDR3 length is 12 residues. Deletions cut 4 bases from V and 8 bases from J, with 11 bases between. The CDR3 loop reads CASSPGRGGYTF. In nucleotides, the CDR3 is TGTGCCAGCAGCCCCGGACGTGGGGGCTACACCTTC.

The V call is TRBV5-1, the J call TRBJ1-1, with 8 bases that match TRBD1. This CDR3 has 13 residues. Trimming at V came to 4 bases and at J to 7 bases, leaving 6 bases not matched to a gene. Germline V CDR1 and CDR2: SGHRS, YFSETQ. Here the CDR3 DNA reads TGCGCCAGCAGCCAGGACAGGGTAGATGAAGCTTTCTTT. The encoded protein is CASSQDRVDEAFF.

This clone has only one observation. This chain uses TRBV20-1 with TRBJ2-1; 12 bases align to TRBD2. The CDR3 runs 17 residues. With 3 bases clipped from V and 6 bases from J, the junction kept 12 bases outside the gene matches. Per the germline V gene, CDR1 is DFQATT and CDR2 is SNEGSKA (reference sequence). In DNA, the CDR3 is TGCAGTGCTAGTTCCCCGGCTAGCGGGGGGGCGGGCAATGAGCAGTTCTTC. It translates to CSASSPASGGAGNEQFF.